The next 17 T cell receptor beta chains were all read from a single sample in a study of early T cells in non-severe SARS-CoV-2 infection (dated by TCRdb to about 2021). The library was produced with 5' RACE. Sequencing took place on a NextSeq 500. The public reads were reanalyzed by TCRdb: fastp trimming at Q25, MiXCR alignment, in-frame beta chains only. Rows with one shared CDR3 protein collapse into an entry with the most common genes and DNA. A total of 35,000 to 45,000 distinct CDR3 sequences appear in this sample, about 6% of them only once. The ten largest make up about 8.3% of the sample. Sequenced here: whole blood, sampled at baseline. The source of these receptors is an adult who was a healthcare worker with PCR-confirmed SARS-CoV-2 infection or an uninfected control (not recorded which).

This clonotype turned up a few times. The J gene is TRBJ2-1, the V gene TRBV6-1, with TRBD1 identical over 8 bases. Trimming took 5 bases from V and 7 from J; bases not matched to a gene: 7. The CDR3 length is 14 residues. Germline V gene lookup returns CDR1 MNHNS and CDR2 SASEGT. DNA of the CDR3: TGTGCCAGCAGTTTCTCAGGGGGCCGGAATGAGCAGTTCTTC. Its protein is CASSFSGGRNEQFF.

The J gene is TRBJ2-2, the V gene TRBV11-2; D remains unclear. Germline values: CDR1 SGHAT, CDR2 FQNNGV. The CDR3 is made up of 13 amino acids. V was trimmed by 3 bases and J by 7 bases, leaving 9 bases between them. CDR3 residues: CASSLSQVGELFF. The DNA for the CDR3 is TGTGCCAGCAGCTTGAGTCAAGTCGGGGAGCTGTTTTTT.

This clonotype was found many times. V usage is TRBV7-9 and J usage is TRBJ2-7; D is uncertain. Per germline, CDR1 SEHNR and CDR2 FQNEAQ (reference sequence). V dropped 3 bases and J dropped 2 bases, with 5 bases sitting between them. The length of the CDR3 is 12 residues. The CDR3 bases are TGTGCCAGCAGCTTGGGGACCTACGAGCAGTACTTC. Its protein is CASSLGTYEQYF.

The genes are TRBV7-2 and TRBJ2-5; 7 nucleotides agree with TRBD1. The junction had 4 bases not matched to a gene; V was cut back by 2 bases and J by 4 bases. The CDR3 extends over 14 amino acids. Germline CDR1 and CDR2: SGHTA and FQGNSA. The CDR3 reads CASSLSRGRETQYF. In DNA form, the CDR3 reads TGTGCCAGCAGCTTATCCAGGGGGAGAGAGACCCAGTACTTC. Full variable domain (remainder filled in from reference TRBV7-2 and TRBJ2-5): GAGVSQSPSNKVTEKGKDVELRCDPISGHTALYWYRQSLGQGLEFLIYFQGNSAPDKSGLPSDRFSAERTGGSVSTLTIQRTQQEDSAVYLCASSLSRGRETQYFGPGTRLLVL.

This clonotype was observed many times. V gene TRBV12-3 or TRBV12-4 combines with J gene TRBJ2-5, with TRBD2 identical over 16 bases. After removal of 6 bases from V and 5 bases from J, the junction contained 3 bases not matched to a gene. This CDR3 comprises 15 residues. Here the CDR3 reads CASRGLAGGSETQYF. CDR3 DNA sequence: TGTGCCAGCAGGGGACTAGCGGGGGGGAGCGAGACCCAGTACTTC.

This clonotype was found many times. V is TRBV20-1 and J is TRBJ1-1; D possibly corresponds to TRBD1 (5 bases). Germline-derived CDR1 and CDR2 are DFQATT and SNEGSKA (reference sequence). CDR3 length: 16 amino acids. V was cut by 6 bases and J by 0 bases, with 20 bases left in between. The CDR3 sequence is CSASGAGSSMNTEAFF. In nucleotides, the CDR3 is TGCAGTGCCTCTGGGGCAGGGAGTTCCATGAACACTGAAGCTTTCTTT.

This clonotype was picked up many times. The rearrangement uses TRBV3-1 and TRBJ2-6; unclear D gene. The CDR3 loop spans 16 amino acids. CDR1 and CDR2 from the germline V gene are LGHDT and YNNKEL (reference sequence). The V end was cut by 0 bases, the J end by 4 bases, with 10 bases between. CDR3 protein: CASSQDGDLGANVLTF. The CDR3 bases are TGTGCCAGCAGCCAAGATGGCGACCTGGGGGCCAACGTCCTGACTTTC.

This clonotype was picked up many times. The genes are TRBV27 and TRBJ1-1; maybe TRBD1 (6 bases). This CDR3 has 15 amino acids. Per germline, CDR1 MNHEY and CDR2 SMNVEV (reference sequence). V lost 4 bases, J lost 4 bases, and 16 bases lay in between. CDR3 residues: CASSSRGGLGTEAFF. The DNA for the CDR3 is TGTGCCAGCAGTTCCCGGGGGGGGCTTGGCACTGAAGCTTTCTTT.

This clonotype was detected a few times. DNA of the CDR3: TGTGCCAGTAGATCGGGGGACAGGGGTAATTCACCCCTCCACTTT. Its translation is CASRSGDRGNSPLHF. This chain links TRBV19 with TRBJ1-6, with TRBD1 matching 10 bases. Germline trimming cut 6 bases from V and 6 bases from J; bases unmatched to any gene: 5. Looked up from germline, CDR1 is LNHDA and CDR2 is SQIVND (reference sequence). This CDR3 has 15 residues.

This clonotype was seen repeatedly, ten times or more. The chain joins TRBV20-1 to TRBJ2-7; D ambiguous. V was shortened by 0 bases and J by 3 bases, with 15 bases between the two germline ends. This CDR3 is built from 15 residues. Germline values: CDR1 DFQATT, CDR2 SNEGSKA (reference sequence). Written as DNA, the CDR3 is TGCAGTGCTAGAGACATATATGGGCGTTTCTACGAGCAGTACTTC. This gives the protein CSARDIYGRFYEQYF.

The gene calls are TRBV28 and TRBJ2-7, with unresolved D. Germline-derived CDR1 and CDR2 are MDHEN and SYDVKM. The CDR3 runs to 13 residues. V lost 5 bases to trimming and J lost 6 bases, with 14 bases between them. In nucleotides, the CDR3 is TGTGCCAGCAGTCGGGCCCCCCTCTCCGAGCAGTACTTC. Translating it yields CASSRAPLSEQYF.

The table lists this clonotype with a few counts. The rearrangement joins TRBV27 to TRBJ2-6, with 7 nucleotides matching TRBD1. Germline values: CDR1 MNHEY, CDR2 SMNVEV (reference sequence). The CDR3 runs to 22 residues. Trimming at V came to 3 bases and at J to 0 bases, leaving 20 bases not matched to a gene. As DNA, the CDR3 is TGTGCCAGCAGTTTTAGAGGGCAGGGGGTCCTTCCTGACTACTCTGGGGCCAACGTCCTGACTTTC. Translating gives CASSFRGQGVLPDYSGANVLTF.

The chain combines TRBV27 with TRBJ1-2; 9 bases are a match to TRBD1. CDR3 size: 16 residues. V gave up 4 bases and J gave up 3 bases; unmatched junction bases: 9. CDR1 and CDR2 (germline): MNHEY, SMNVEV (reference sequence). The CDR3 nucleotides read TGTGCCAGCAGTTCACATGGACAGGGGATCGACTATGGCTACACCTTC. As protein: CASSSHGQGIDYGYTF.

At least ten counts were recorded for this clonotype. The chain is built from TRBV20-1 and TRBJ1-1, with 8 positions matching TRBD1. There are 14 residues in the CDR3. Germline CDR1 DFQATT, CDR2 SNEGSKA (reference sequence). J was trimmed by 7 bases and V by 1 base; bases with no gene match: 8. CDR3 nucleotide sequence: TGCAGTGCTAGAGGCCGGGCAGGGGGCTTTGAAGCTTTCTTT. Translating gives CSARGRAGGFEAFF.

There are many counts of this clonotype. The chain uses TRBV7-9 and TRBJ2-7, with unresolved D. V shed 4 bases and J shed 0 bases, with 13 bases lying between them. Germline CDR1 is SEHNR and CDR2 is FQNEAQ (reference sequence). The CDR3 has 15 residues. The CDR3 here is CASSSLSTLSYEQYF. CDR3 nucleotide sequence: TGTGCCAGCAGCTCCTTGTCCACCCTCTCCTACGAGCAGTACTTC.

CDR3 DNA sequence: TGTGCCAGCAGGGGACACCACATGAACACTGAAGCTTTCTTT. Amino acid sequence: CASRGHHMNTEAFF. J is TRBJ1-1 and V is TRBV2; tentatively, D is TRBD1 (6 bases). V gave up 6 bases and J gave up 0 bases, with 11 bases separating them. Germline loops: CDR1 SNHLY, CDR2 FYNNEI. There are 14 residues in the CDR3.

In its sample, this clonotype was seen many times. The chain links TRBV11-3 to TRBJ1-3, with D unclear. The germline CDR1 and CDR2 sequences are SGHNT and YENEEA. Trimming removed 3 bases at V and 0 bases at J, with 6 bases between. This CDR3 has 14 amino acids. The CDR3 sequence is CASSFGSSGNTIYF. CDR3 bases: TGTGCCAGCAGCTTCGGGTCCTCTGGAAACACCATATATTTT.